This TCR beta chain was recorded in a study of blood T cell repertoires in COVID-19 (TCRdb year 2020). With regard to the full study: Samples covering the acute and convalescent phases of COVID-19 were provided by collaborators in the United States, Italy and Spain. The samples were drawn from two sources: the first 160 participants of the ongoing ImmuneRACE study, and 950 to 1,500 subjects contributed by 6 global collaborators. Where HLA class I and class II types were available, the types were taken from metadata supplied by the sample provider, not from assay-based typing. The prospective study material was composed of cDNA or gDNA derived from T cells, B-cell-depleted T cells, or PBMCs. The repertoires were released in a freely available public database meant as a resource for research on the immune response to SARS-CoV-2. Deeply sampled blood TCRbeta repertoires from subjects exposed to, actively infected with, or recovered from COVID-19 were included in the dataset. Nearly every sample came with metadata listing a de-identified subject ID, COVID-19 status, age in years and sex. Results and caveats for the whole study, not just this receptor: How much clinical and demographic metadata was included differed by source and by participant, and the metadata was provided uncurated.

Collaborating institutions collected whole blood in K2EDTA tubes following their own protocols. For TCRbeta analysis, collaborators shipped samples in one of three forms: frozen whole blood, isolated PBMCs, or DNA extracted from either of those sample types. TCRbeta CDR3 regions were amplified from genomic DNA by means of the immunoSEQ Assay, a bias-controlled multiplex PCR. The study's own analysis went as follows. Within the assay, amplification of reference gene primers was used to estimate how many nucleated cells each sample contained. To quantify the absolute abundance of each unique TCRbeta CDR3 rearrangement, sequence reads were collapsed and filtered. Productive Simpson clonality was computed per sample as the square root of Simpson's diversity index over productive rearrangements. TCRdb mirrors the immuneACCESS table, restricted to in-frame sequences. Some clones are absent from its copies; in checked studies, under half trace to an unresolved V gene, and the reason for the others is unknown. V, J and clone size are those of that table, while D and trimming were read from the DNA. Within this sample are 210,000 or so clones, with 84% of them counted one time only. Around a sixth of the sample rests with the top ten.

V and J lose 0 bases and 4 bases, and a span of 11 bases separates them. For CDR1 and CDR2, the germline V gene lists SGDLS and YYNGEE. The CDR3 covers 16 residues, taking in both the cysteine and the phenylalanine. The read is trimmed to its CDR3 DNA, 48 bases read in frame from base 1. For this clone: There is no known antigen for this receptor. Within one base of it there is no much larger clone, and no base qualities were kept.

This TCR was recovered from an elderly woman with active or convalescent COVID-19. Sequencing used peripheral blood. The chain was built from TRBV9 and TRBJ1-6; no confident D gene assignment can be made. The CDR3 region: CASSVGAADYNSPLHF. The nucleotide sequence reads as follows: TGTGCCAGCAGCGTAGGGGCAGCGGATTATAATTCACCCCTCCACTTT.